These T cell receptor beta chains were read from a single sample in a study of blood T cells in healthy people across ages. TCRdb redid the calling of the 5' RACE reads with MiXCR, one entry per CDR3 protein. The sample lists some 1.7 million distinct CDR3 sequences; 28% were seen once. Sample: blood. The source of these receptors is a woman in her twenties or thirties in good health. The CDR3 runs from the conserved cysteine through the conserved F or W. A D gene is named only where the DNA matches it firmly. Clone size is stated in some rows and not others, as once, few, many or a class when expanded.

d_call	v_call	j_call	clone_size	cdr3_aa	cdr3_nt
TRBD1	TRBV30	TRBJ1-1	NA	CAWSVGQGGTEAFF	TGTGCCTGGAGTGTCGGACAGGGTGGCACTGAAGCTTTCTTT
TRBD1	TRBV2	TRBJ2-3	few	CASSDPTGNSTDTQYF	TGTGCCAGCAGTGATCCGACAGGGAATAGCACAGATACGCAGTATTTT
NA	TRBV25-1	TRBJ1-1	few	CASSSQELMNTEAFF	TGTGCCAGCAGCTCACAGGAACTCATGAACACTGAAGCTTTCTTT
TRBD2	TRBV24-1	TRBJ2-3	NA	CATSDFRAGVEDTQYF	TGTGCCACCAGTGATTTCCGGGCGGGGGTCGAAGATACGCAGTATTTT
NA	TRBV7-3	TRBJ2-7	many	CASSRTGTWEQYF	TGTGCCAGCAGTCGTACAGGGACTTGGGAGCAGTACTTC
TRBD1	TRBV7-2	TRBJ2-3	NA	CASGYGTGRADTQYF	TGTGCCAGCGGATACGGGACAGGGCGGGCAGATACGCAGTATTTT
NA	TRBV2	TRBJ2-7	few	CASGLKYEQYF	TGTGCCAGCGGGCTGAAATACGAGCAGTACTTC
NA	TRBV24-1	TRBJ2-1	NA	CATSDLVDSSNEQFF	TGTGCCACCAGTGATTTGGTGGACTCTTCCAATGAGCAGTTCTTC
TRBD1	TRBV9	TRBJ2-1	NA	CASSVRGGNTYSYNEQFF	TGTGCCAGCAGCGTAAGAGGGGGCAACACCTACTCCTACAATGAGCAGTTCTTC
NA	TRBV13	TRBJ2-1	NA	CASAGRQISYNEQFF	TGTGCCAGCGCCGGGAGACAGATCTCCTACAATGAGCAGTTCTTC
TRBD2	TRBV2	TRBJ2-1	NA	CASTSGGLNEQFF	TGTGCCAGCACAAGCGGGGGGCTGAATGAGCAGTTCTTC
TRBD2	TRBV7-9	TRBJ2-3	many	CASSLRAVVAGFEDTQYF	TGTGCCAGCAGCTTAAGAGCGGTTGTAGCGGGGTTTGAAGATACGCAGTATTTT
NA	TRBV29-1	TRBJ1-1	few	CSVEGFTEAFF	TGCAGCGTTGAGGGATTCACTGAAGCTTTCTTT
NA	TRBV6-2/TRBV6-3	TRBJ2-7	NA	CASSYSASDPYEQYF	TGTGCCAGCAGTTACTCGGCCAGCGACCCCTACGAGCAGTACTTC
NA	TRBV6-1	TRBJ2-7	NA	CASIMTDDSKYEQYF	TGTGCCAGCATCATGACGGACGATTCTAAGTACGAGCAGTACTTC
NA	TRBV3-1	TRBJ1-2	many	CASADGNYGYTF	TGTGCCAGCGCTGACGGTAACTATGGCTACACCTTC
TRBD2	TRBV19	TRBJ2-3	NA	CASSIVVSGSTDTQYF	TGTGCCAGTAGTATAGTGGTTAGCGGGAGCACAGATACGCAGTATTTT
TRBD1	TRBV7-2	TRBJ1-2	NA	CASSPRTGPKGYTF	TGTGCCAGCAGCCCGCGGACAGGCCCCAAGGGCTACACCTTC
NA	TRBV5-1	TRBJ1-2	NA	CASSLYTGPGGYTF	TGCGCCAGCAGCTTGTATACAGGCCCAGGTGGCTACACCTTC
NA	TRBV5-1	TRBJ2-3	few	CASSPNGAGNTDTRYF	TGCGCCAGCAGCCCAAATGGGGCCGGGAACACAGATACGCGGTATTTT
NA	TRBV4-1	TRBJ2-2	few	CASTYQSFGTGELFF	TGCGCCAGCACCTACCAATCGTTTGGAACCGGGGAGCTGTTTTTT
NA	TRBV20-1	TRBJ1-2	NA	CSARYGRYYGYTF	TGCAGTGCTAGATACGGGAGGTACTATGGCTACACCTTC
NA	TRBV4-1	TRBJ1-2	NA	CASSPRISYGYTF	TGCGCCAGCAGCCCCAGGATTAGCTATGGCTACACCTTC
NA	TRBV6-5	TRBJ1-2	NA	CASTRRNYGYTF	TGTGCCAGCACCCGACGGAACTATGGCTACACCTTC
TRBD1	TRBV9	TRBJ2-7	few	CASSVGTGSLEQYF	TGTGCCAGCAGCGTCGGGACAGGGTCTCTCGAGCAGTACTTC
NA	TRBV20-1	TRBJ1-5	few	CSANADSNQPQHF	TGCAGTGCTAACGCAGATAGCAATCAGCCCCAGCATTTT
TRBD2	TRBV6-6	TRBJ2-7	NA	CASNNPFGAGGYEQYF	TGTGCCAGCAATAACCCCTTTGGGGCGGGAGGGTACGAGCAGTACTTC
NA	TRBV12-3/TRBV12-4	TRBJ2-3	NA	CASSPLGRGRTDTQYF	TGTGCCAGCAGCCCCCTCGGCAGGGGAAGAACAGATACGCAGTATTTT
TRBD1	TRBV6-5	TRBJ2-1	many	CASKEPRGGGWNEQFF	TGTGCCAGCAAAGAACCTCGAGGGGGCGGGTGGAATGAGCAGTTCTTC
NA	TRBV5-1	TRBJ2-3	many	CASSLGAGITDTQYF	TGCGCCAGCAGCTTGGGGGCAGGTATCACAGATACGCAGTATTTT
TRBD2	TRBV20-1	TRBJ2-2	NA	CSARGPGGTGELFF	TGCAGTGCTAGGGGGCCGGGAGGCACCGGGGAGCTGTTTTTT
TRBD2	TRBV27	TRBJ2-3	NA	CASSFTGRPTDTQYF	TGTGCCAGCAGTTTTACCGGGAGGCCCACAGATACGCAGTATTTT
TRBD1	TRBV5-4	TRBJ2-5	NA	CASSLGTDRGGSETQYF	TGTGCCAGCAGCTTGGGAACCGACAGGGGAGGATCGGAGACCCAGTACTTC
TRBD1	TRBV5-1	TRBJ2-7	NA	CTSSLGGTGALEQYF	TGCACCAGCAGCTTAGGCGGGACAGGGGCACTGGAGCAGTACTTC
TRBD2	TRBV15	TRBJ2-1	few	CATSSRGRGSSYNEQFF	TGTGCCACCAGCTCTCGCGGGAGGGGGAGCTCCTACAATGAGCAGTTCTTC
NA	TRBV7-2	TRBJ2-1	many	CASSLERGNNEQFF	TGTGCCAGCAGCTTAGAAAGAGGAAACAATGAGCAGTTCTTC
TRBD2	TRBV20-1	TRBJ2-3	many	CSARLAGLPDTQYF	TGCAGTGCTAGACTAGCGGGGTTACCAGATACGCAGTATTTT
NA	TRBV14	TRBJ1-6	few	CASSRDFSPLHF	TGTGCCAGCAGCCGGGACTTTTCACCCCTCCACTTT
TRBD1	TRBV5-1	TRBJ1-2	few	CASSLADRGGGYTF	TGCGCCAGCAGCTTGGCCGACAGGGGAGGAGGCTACACCTTC
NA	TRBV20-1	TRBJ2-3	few	CSARKRGTDTQYF	TGCAGTGCCAGAAAGAGGGGCACAGATACGCAGTATTTT
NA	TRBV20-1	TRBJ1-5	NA	CSARVFFGANQPQHF	TGCAGTGCTAGAGTTTTTTTCGGGGCGAATCAGCCCCAGCATTTT
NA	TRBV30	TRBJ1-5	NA	CAWSVTGSQHF	TGTGCCTGGAGTGTAACGGGTTCCCAGCATTTT
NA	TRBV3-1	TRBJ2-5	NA	CASSRTQGIGETQYF	TGTGCCAGCAGCCGCACTCAGGGTATAGGAGAGACCCAGTACTTC
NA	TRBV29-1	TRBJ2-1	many	CSAVRESTGDEQFF	TGCAGCGCCGTCCGGGAATCTACCGGGGATGAGCAGTTCTTC
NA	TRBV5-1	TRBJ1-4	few	CASSGGRDPRYEKLFF	TGCGCCAGCAGCGGGGGCCGGGACCCAAGGTATGAAAAACTGTTTTTT
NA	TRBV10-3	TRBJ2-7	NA	CASTRGWGEQYF	TGTGCCAGCACGAGGGGTTGGGGCGAGCAGTACTTC
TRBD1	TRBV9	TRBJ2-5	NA	CASSVALTGGRETQYF	TGTGCCAGCAGCGTAGCTCTGACAGGGGGGAGGGAGACCCAGTACTTC
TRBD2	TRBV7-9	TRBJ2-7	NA	CASSISGTSPFYEQYF	TGTGCCAGCAGCATCTCCGGGACTAGCCCATTTTACGAGCAGTACTTC
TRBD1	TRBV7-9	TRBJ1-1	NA	CASSADRGITEAFF	TGTGCCAGCAGCGCGGACAGGGGGATTACTGAAGCTTTCTTT
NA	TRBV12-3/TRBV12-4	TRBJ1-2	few	CANSFGEGAYGYTF	TGTGCCAACAGTTTTGGGGAGGGTGCCTATGGCTACACCTTC
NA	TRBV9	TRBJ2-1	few	CASSSRGDSRLGEQFF	TGTGCCAGCAGCTCTAGGGGGGACTCACGGTTGGGGGAGCAGTTCTTC
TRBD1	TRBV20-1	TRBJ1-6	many	CSASAGTGTSPLHF	TGCAGTGCTAGTGCCGGGACAGGGACATCACCCCTCCACTTT
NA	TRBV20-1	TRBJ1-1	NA	CSARRQQNTEAFF	TGCAGTGCTAGAAGGCAGCAGAACACTGAAGCTTTCTTT
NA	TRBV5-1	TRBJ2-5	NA	CASSYGGTVVVGETQYF	TGCGCCAGCAGCTACGGGGGGACAGTTGTAGTTGGAGAGACCCAGTACTTC